This TCR beta chain was recorded in a study of shared clonotypes between healthy human individuals. Study as a whole: Per donor, CD8 memory used one plate, CD8 naive used two, CD4 memory used three and CD4 naive used three. Broader study findings: The naive CD4 repertoires of several donors were compared, and around 5% of clonotypes were shared. The expectation was that sequencing depth would affect clonotype sharing among donors. Since donors were few, the genetic and exposure-history diversity represented was limited.

Comments on this clone: Its target is not known.

TCRdb's table, derived via immunoSEQ multiplex PCR, lists solely in-frame clones and lacks some. The sample lists over a million clones, approximately 98% occurring once. This CDR3 has 14 residues. Germline V gene data show CDR1 as LNHNV and CDR2 as YYDKDF (reference sequence). J gave up 7 bases and V 1 base, and 1 base lay outside the gene matches. This receptor was identified in a man aged 30-40 years in good health. The sample consisted of naive CD4+ T cells sorted from blood. Subset noted: CD45RA+ positively selected. The chain is built from TRBV15 and TRBJ1-2, with 12 bases matching TRBD1. The CDR3 loop is CATSRAGQGAGYTF. The CDR3 nucleotides are TGTGCCACCAGCAGAGCGGGACAGGGGGCTGGCTACACCTTC.